The clone carrying this TCR beta chain was counted between two and nine times. Antigen specificity is unknown. The data were taken from a study of T-cell memory formation after mild COVID-19. At the level of the study: Clusters were largely donor specific. Findings of the study overall: There were some responding clones in pre-infection memory, which suggested that cross-reactive memory had joined.

V dropped 2 bases and J dropped 6 bases, with 8 bases sitting between them. This CDR3 has 12 residues. CDR1 is GTSNPN and CDR2 is SVGIG in the germline V gene (reference sequence). Each CDR3 protein gets one entry after TCRdb re-called the 5' RACE reads with MiXCR. The sample lists just over 60,000 distinct CDR3 sequences; around 10% were seen once. The chain recombines TRBV30 with TRBJ1-5, with unresolved D. Sequenced material: PBMCs or a T cell subset sorted from them (not recorded which). This TCR came from a man between 18 and 35 years old who had mild COVID-19 (a few samples of this study predate the infection). Cell type and time point are not known. CDR3 in DNA: TGTGCCTGGAGTTCAAGTGGTCAGCCCCAGCATTTT. This sequence encodes CAWSSSGQPQHF.